The rows below give T cell receptor beta chains drawn from one sample of a study of T cell repertoires in cytomegalovirus infection. TCRdb itself ran the reads through MiXCR, one entry per CDR3 protein. The sample lists over 100,000 distinct CDR3 sequences, around 28% seen once, with about 81% in the top ten. The antigens of these receptors remain unknown. Sequenced here: CD8+ T cells from cultured PBMCs, sampled from culture after CMV antigen stimulation. The receptor set was obtained from a human donor in good health (CMV status not recorded). Some clones in this sample may be carry-over from other donors' samples. CDR3s include the opening cysteine and the closing phenylalanine or tryptophan. Fields, in order: D gene, clone size, CDR3 length, V gene, J gene, CDR3 DNA, CDR3 protein. A D gene is named only where the DNA matches it firmly. Not every row has a clone size; where given, it reads once, few, many or a size class.

.,.,12,TRBV4-2,TRBJ1-4,TGTGCCAGCAGTCCCTTAGGGGAAAAACTGTTTTTT,CASSPLGEKLFF
.,.,15,TRBV15,TRBJ1-5,TGTGCCACCAGCAGAGATTGGGGGAGCGATCAGCCCCAGCATTTT,CATSRDWGSDQPQHF
.,.,17,TRBV5-5,TRBJ2-4,TGTGCCAGCAGCTTGGTAGGGACCCTCCCAGCCAAAAACATTCAGTACTTC,CASSLVGTLPAKNIQYF
.,few,15,TRBV5-4,TRBJ2-3,TGTGCCAGCAGCCAAGCGATTACTAGCACAGATACGCAGTATTTT,CASSQAITSTDTQYF
.,.,15,TRBV7-3,TRBJ2-2,TGTGCCAGCAGCTTCTCTAGTGCGAACACCGGGGAGCTGTTTTTT,CASSFSSANTGELFF
.,once,11,TRBV27,TRBJ2-1,TGTGCCAGCATCCATTACAATGAGCAGTTCTTC,CASIHYNEQFF
.,.,11,TRBV6-1,TRBJ2-5,TGTGCCAACAGTGAAGCTACTACCCAGTACTTC,CANSEATTQYF
.,.,12,TRBV10-3,TRBJ2-1,TGTGCCATCAGTGACCGAGGGGTTGAGCAGTTCTTC,CAISDRGVEQFF
.,.,15,TRBV4-2,TRBJ1-1,TGTGCCAGCAGCCAAGTGGAGGGCTATGACACTGAAGCTTTCTTT,CASSQVEGYDTEAFF
.,.,13,TRBV27,TRBJ2-3,TGTGCCAGCAGCTTCATTAGATCAGATACGCAGTATTTT,CASSFIRSDTQYF
.,few,15,TRBV4-1,TRBJ2-1,TGCGCCAGCAGCCAAGGGCTTCCCTCCTACAATGAGCAGTTCTTC,CASSQGLPSYNEQFF
.,once,14,TRBV27,TRBJ1-2,TGTGCCAGCAGTCCCCATGGTCCTAACTATGGCTACACCTTC,CASSPHGPNYGYTF
.,once,17,TRBV3-1,TRBJ2-2,TGTGCCAGCAGCCAAGGGCTGGTAGCGCCGGTCACCGGGGAGCTGTTTTTT,CASSQGLVAPVTGELFF
.,few,14,TRBV6-1,TRBJ2-7,TGTGCCAGCTTGCACGAGACGGGGTACTACGAGCAGTACTTC,CASLHETGYYEQYF
.,many,13,TRBV2,TRBJ1-1,TGTGCCGAAGCCTGGGGCGGAAGTTCTGAAGCTTTCTTT,CAEAWGGSSEAFF
.,many,14,TRBV12-3/TRBV12-4,TRBJ2-5,TGTGCCAGCAGTTCCTTCGACCGAGAAGAGACCCAGTACTTC,CASSSFDREETQYF
TRBD1,.,16,TRBV2,TRBJ1-2,TGTGCCAGCAGATCGATGACAGGGGAGTATAACTATGGCTACACCTTC,CASRSMTGEYNYGYTF
.,.,13,TRBV11-1,TRBJ1-1,TGTGCCAGCAGCCTCCCCACAGACACTGAAGCTTTCTTT,CASSLPTDTEAFF
.,many,14,TRBV7-9,TRBJ1-1,TGTGCCAGCAGCTTAGTATGGGGTGGCACTGAAGCTTTCTTT,CASSLVWGGTEAFF
TRBD2,few,16,TRBV27,TRBJ2-1,TGTGCCAGCAGTACCGGGGGGGGGATATCCTACAATGAGCAGTTCTTC,CASSTGGGISYNEQFF
.,few,13,TRBV12-3/TRBV12-4,TRBJ1-2,TGTGCCAGCAGTTTTGGGGAAAACTATGGCTACACCTTC,CASSFGENYGYTF
.,.,16,TRBV15,TRBJ1-5,TGTGCCACCAGCCGATCCGACAGCATTTACAATCAGCCCCAGCATTTT,CATSRSDSIYNQPQHF
.,many,16,TRBV27,TRBJ2-1,TGTGCCAGCAGTTTAACAGCCTCAACCTCCTACAATGAGCAGTTCTTC,CASSLTASTSYNEQFF
.,many,12,TRBV11-2,TRBJ2-1,TGTGCCAGCAGTTTAACAGAAAATGAGCAGTTCTTC,CASSLTENEQFF
.,.,13,TRBV20-1,TRBJ2-7,TGCAGTGCTAGGCCGGGACCCCTCTACGAGCAGTACTTC,CSARPGPLYEQYF
.,few,13,TRBV6-1,TRBJ2-5,TGTGCCAGCACCGTTACAGTGGGAGAGACCCAGTACTTC,CASTVTVGETQYF
TRBD1,few,16,TRBV20-1,TRBJ1-6,TGCAGTGCTAGAGACCCCGGACAGGGAAGTAGTTCACCCCTCCACTTT,CSARDPGQGSSSPLHF
TRBD2,few,14,TRBV11-3,TRBJ2-3,TGTGCCAGCGGGGCTAGCGGGGCCACAGATACGCAGTATTTT,CASGASGATDTQYF
.,few,12,TRBV29-1,TRBJ2-2,TGCAGCGTAGCCTTATGGACCGGGGAGCTGTTTTTT,CSVALWTGELFF
.,few,14,TRBV28,TRBJ2-7,TGTGCCAGCAGTTTAATCGGGCTGACGATGGAGCAGTACTTC,CASSLIGLTMEQYF
TRBD2,.,17,TRBV12-3/TRBV12-4,TRBJ2-1,TGTGCCAGCAGTCTCTTCGCGGTAGGGACTAGCGCCAATGAGCAGTTCTTC,CASSLFAVGTSANEQFF
.,many,19,TRBV6-6,TRBJ1-1,TGTGCCAGCAGGTCTTTTATGGACACCGACACAATCAATGCGGGGTCAGCTTTCTTT,CASRSFMDTDTINAGSAFF
TRBD2,.,15,TRBV4-1,TRBJ2-3,TGCGCCAGCAGCAAACGACTAGCGGGGGCAGATACGCAGTATTTT,CASSKRLAGADTQYF
.,.,15,TRBV7-9,TRBJ2-7,TGTGCCAGCAGCTTAGAAGGGGGGGGGCCGTACGAGCAGTACTTC,CASSLEGGGPYEQYF
TRBD1,many,15,TRBV7-6,TRBJ1-1,TGTGCCAGCAGCCCCGGGACAGGGGTGGTCACTGAAGCTTTCTTT,CASSPGTGVVTEAFF
.,.,13,TRBV5-6,TRBJ1-1,TGTGCCAGCTTAGGCGTCATGAACACTGAAGCTTTCTTT,CASLGVMNTEAFF
.,few,14,TRBV4-1,TRBJ1-4,TGCGCCAGCAGCTCCCACGGCCCAAATGAAAAACTGTTTTTT,CASSSHGPNEKLFF
TRBD1,.,15,TRBV20-1,TRBJ2-7,TGCAGTGCTAGACCCTCCGACAGGGCAACCTACGAGCAGTACTTC,CSARPSDRATYEQYF
TRBD1,.,16,TRBV27,TRBJ2-1,TGTGCCAGCAGTTCTCCTGACAGGGGTCGTTACAATGAGCAGTTCTTC,CASSSPDRGRYNEQFF
TRBD1,.,15,TRBV7-6,TRBJ2-2,TGTGCCAGCAGCCCCGGACAGGGACCCACCGGGGAGCTGTTTTTT,CASSPGQGPTGELFF
TRBD2,.,15,TRBV7-6,TRBJ2-5,TGTGCCAGCAGCGTTAGCGGGGGGGCCTGGGAGACCCAGTACTTC,CASSVSGGAWETQYF
.,many,12,TRBV19,TRBJ2-5,TGTGCCAGTAGTACGACCCCTTCAACCCAGTACTTC,CASSTTPSTQYF
.,few,13,TRBV5-1,TRBJ2-7,TGCGCCAGCAGCTTCCAGGACGACTACGAGCAGTACTTC,CASSFQDDYEQYF
.,.,14,TRBV7-6,TRBJ1-5,TGTGCCAGCAGCCTTGGGGGGAAGGATCAGCCCCAGCATTTT,CASSLGGKDQPQHF
.,few,13,TRBV12-3/TRBV12-4,TRBJ2-2,TGTGCCAGCAGTTTTTTATCAGGAGGGGAGCTGTTTTTT,CASSFLSGGELFF
.,.,13,TRBV7-9,TRBJ2-7,TGTGCCTGCAAAGCCGGGGGTGGCTACGAGCAGTACTTC,CACKAGGGYEQYF
.,.,14,TRBV7-6,TRBJ2-1,TGTGCCAGCAGCGGGGGGGGGCAGAACAATGAGCAGTTCTTC,CASSGGGQNNEQFF
TRBD2,.,14,TRBV20-1,TRBJ2-7,TGCAGTGCCCCCTTCATCGGGGGGGCTGTAGAGCAGTACTTC,CSAPFIGGAVEQYF
TRBD1,.,14,TRBV2,TRBJ1-4,TGTGCCAGCAGTGAGACAGGGGGCTCTCAAAAACTGTTTTTT,CASSETGGSQKLFF
.,.,12,TRBV20-1,TRBJ1-1,TGCAGTGCTAGGGGCCTGAACACTGAAGCTTTCTTT,CSARGLNTEAFF
TRBD1,.,15,TRBV6-5,TRBJ1-5,TGTGCCAGCAGTCTTGCAGGGGGCGGTGGTCAGCCCCAGCATTTT,CASSLAGGGGQPQHF
.,few,15,TRBV6-1,TRBJ1-1,TGTGCCAGCAGTTATATACTGGGGGTAATCACTGAAGCTTTCTTT,CASSYILGVITEAFF
.,.,13,TRBV7-9,TRBJ1-5,TGTGCCAGCAGCTTAATTGGGGACCAGCCCCAGCATTTT,CASSLIGDQPQHF
.,.,12,TRBV9,TRBJ1-2,TGTGCCAGCAGCGTAACTGGTTATGGCTACACCTTC,CASSVTGYGYTF
TRBD1,.,16,TRBV27,TRBJ1-1,TGTGCCAGCAGTTCGATTCGTAGGGGGCTGGGGGATGAAACTTTCTTT,CASSSIRRGLGDETFF